Here is one T cell receptor (beta chain) with its context. Its matching antigen is unknown. Germline-derived CDR1 and CDR2 are SGDLS and YYNGEE. This CDR3 contains 16 residues. With V trimmed by 0 bases and J by 0 bases, 3 bases remained unmatched. With 60 Vbeta and 13 Jbeta primers, the PCR was carried out. Method: immunoSEQ multiplex PCR; TCRdb's copy keeps in-frame clones and lacks some. The table records roughly 160,000 clones, around 77% of them present only once. This specimen belongs to a study of cytomegalovirus exposure and HLA in healthy donors. On the study more broadly: In a previous analysis, around 110 million unique TCR beta sequences were found from 150 million to 200 million T cells.

Study results and limitations: Several of the most significant clusters appeared linked to common viral pathogens, based on a later analysis.

The sequence was obtained from a woman between 50 and 59 years old in good health and CMV-seropositive. V is TRBV9 and J is TRBJ2-1, with TRBD2 identical over 7 bases. Sequenced material: PBMCs. The CDR3 is CASSVASGNSYNEQFF. For the CDR3, the DNA is TGTGCCAGCAGCGTAGCTAGCGGAAACTCCTACAATGAGCAGTTCTTC.